This TCR beta chain was identified during a study of CD8+CD57+ T cells in acquired aplastic anemia. Study details: Sorted CD4+ and CD8+ cell DNA averaged around 3 ug.

Genomic DNA constituted the template upon which TCR beta VDJ and CDR3 profiling was performed. TCRdb re-called the reads through MiXCR, storing one row per CDR3 protein. The sample has roughly 130,000 distinct CDR3 sequences, about half seen once. V was shortened by 5 bases and J by 6 bases, with 16 bases between the two germline ends. Germline-derived CDR1 and CDR2 are MNHNS and SASEGT. The CDR3 consists of 14 residues. This clonotype occurred many times. The chain joins TRBV6-1 to TRBJ1-1; D is perhaps TRBD1 (6 bases). The specimen was sorted CD4+, CD8+, or CD8+CD57+ T cells (not recorded which) from PBMCs. The sequence was collected from a human donor in good health, serving as a control. The chain's CDR3 is CASSPTYRVSEAFF. For the CDR3, the DNA is TGTGCCAGCAGTCCGACGTACAGGGTTTCTGAAGCTTTCTTT.